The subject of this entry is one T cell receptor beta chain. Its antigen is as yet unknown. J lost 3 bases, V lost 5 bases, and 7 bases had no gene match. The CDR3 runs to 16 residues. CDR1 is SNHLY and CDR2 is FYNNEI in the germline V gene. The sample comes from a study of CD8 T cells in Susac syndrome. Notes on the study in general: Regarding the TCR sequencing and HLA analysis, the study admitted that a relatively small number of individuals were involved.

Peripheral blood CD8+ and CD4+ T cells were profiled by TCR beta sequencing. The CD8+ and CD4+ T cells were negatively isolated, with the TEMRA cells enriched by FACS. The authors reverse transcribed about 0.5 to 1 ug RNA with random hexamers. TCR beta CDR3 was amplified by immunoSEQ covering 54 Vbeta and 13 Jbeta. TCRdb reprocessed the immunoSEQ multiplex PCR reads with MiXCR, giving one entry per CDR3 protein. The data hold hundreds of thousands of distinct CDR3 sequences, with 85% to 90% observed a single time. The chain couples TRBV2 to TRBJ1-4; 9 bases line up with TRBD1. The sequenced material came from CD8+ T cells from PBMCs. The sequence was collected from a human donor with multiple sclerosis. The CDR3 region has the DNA TGTGCCAGCAGTCCCGGGACAGGGTTTTCTAATGAAAAACTGTTTTTT. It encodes CASSPGTGFSNEKLFF.